This TCR beta chain was profiled in a study of response to subunit inactivated influenza vaccine. Broader study findings: A suggestion made by the authors is that each seasonal influenza vaccination recruits few new T cells.

TCRdb reprocessed the RT-PCR reads via MiXCR and lists one record per CDR3 protein. The sample holds 150,000 to 200,000 distinct CDR3 sequences, approximately 9.2% seen once. This clonotype has just a few counts. Its antigen is currently unknown. Trimming took 4 bases from V and 7 from J, leaving 16 bases between them. Germline V lookup: CDR1 DFQATT, CDR2 SNEGSKA (reference sequence). The length of the CDR3 is 13 residues. The specimen comprised non-naive T cells sorted from PBMCs, sampled on the day of vaccination. The chain employs TRBV20-1 and TRBJ2-5; D might be TRBD1 (5 bases). This TCR came from a man aged 50 or older who received an inactivated influenza vaccine. CDR3 sequence: CSAMTELKRTQYF. The CDR3 DNA sequence: TGCAGTGCTATGACAGAACTAAAACGGACCCAGTACTTC.